This T cell receptor (beta chain) originates from a study of T cell repertoires in cytomegalovirus infection. This clonotype was found many times. Its antigen is unidentified. TCRdb ran MiXCR on the reads and lists one entry per CDR3 protein. The sample yields some 110,000 distinct CDR3 sequences, around a tenth seen once. Study-wide points: Dominating the ex vivo response were HLA-C-restricted CMV-specific TCR beta clonotypes.

V lost 2 bases, J lost 4 bases, and 11 bases lay in between. CDR1 and CDR2 (germline): SEHNR, FQNEAQ (reference sequence). The CDR3 has 14 amino acids. This chain connects TRBV7-9 to TRBJ1-1; a weak D match, TRBD1 (5 bases). The sample comprised PBMCs, sequenced either directly or after in vitro stimulation (not recorded which). This TCR was sampled from a human donor in good health (CMV status not recorded). Some clones in this sample may be carry-over from other donors' samples. The DNA for the CDR3 is TGTGCCAGCAGCTTAAGCCAGGGAGGCACTGAAGCTTTCTTT. It encodes CASSLSQGGTEAFF.